The following is a T cell receptor beta chain sequence with its context. The sample holds other DNA sequences that translate to the same CDR3. Adults between about 18 and 95 years of age took part from fewer than 30 US areas. With 6 bases clipped from V and 6 bases from J, the junction kept 6 bases outside the gene matches. Germline V lookup: CDR1 SGHAT, CDR2 FQNNGV. The CDR3 consists of 14 residues. Some clones are missing from TCRdb's copy, which holds only in-frame ones; the method was immunoSEQ multiplex PCR. The sample contains roughly 400,000 clones, 90% of which appear only once. The record originates from a study of blood T cell repertoires in COVID-19. As for the study in general: T cells, B-cell-depleted T cells, or PBMCs supplied cDNA or gDNA.

The TCR comes from a young man who had recovered from COVID-19. The specimen was PBMCs or T cells enriched from blood (not recorded which). The chain has TRBV11-2 and TRBJ2-1, with 9 bases identical to TRBD2. CDR3 DNA sequence: TGTGCCAGCAGTTCAGGACTAGCGCCCAATGAGCAGTTCTTC. It codes for CASSSGLAPNEQFF.